The present T cell receptor beta chain was sequenced within a study of early T cells in non-severe SARS-CoV-2 infection. Overall study context: Sequencing targeted bulk RNA from unsorted whole blood, leaving chains unpaired. Study-wide results and limits: Matches to VDJdb favored anti-spike CD8 responses and missed private and CD4 specificities.

Many counts were recorded for this clonotype. What it recognizes is unknown. Individual cDNA molecules received unique molecular identifiers during library preparation. TCRdb used MiXCR to reprocess the 5' RACE reads, holding one entry per CDR3 protein. Among 50,000 to 80,000 distinct CDR3 sequences, approximately 9.2% were seen once, and the ten largest hold roughly an eighth. The CDR3 has 13 residues. The ends were cut back, 1 base at V and 1 base at J, with 6 bases in the middle. Per the germline V gene, CDR1 is SGHNT and CDR2 is YYREEE (reference sequence). The V call is TRBV5-4, the J call TRBJ2-7; a possible D gene is TRBD1 (5 bases). The clonotype originates from an adult who was a healthcare worker with PCR-confirmed SARS-CoV-2 infection or an uninfected control (not recorded which). Sequenced material: whole blood, taken at baseline. The CDR3 DNA reads as TGTGCCAGCAGCTTGCAGGGATCCTACGAGCAGTACTTC. Translated, it gives CASSLQGSYEQYF. Complete variable domain (other parts from reference TRBV5-4 and TRBJ2-7): ETGVTQSPTHLIKTRGQQVTLRCSSQSGHNTVSWYQQALGQGPQFIFQYYREEENGRGNFPPRFSGLQFPNYSSELNVNALELDDSALYLCASSLQGSYEQYFGPGTRLTVT.